A selection of T cell receptor beta chains follows, all from one sample in a study of tissue T cells after allogeneic stem cell transplantation. Here immunoSEQ multiplex PCR was the method, and the copy in TCRdb shows in-frame clones only, minus some. The sample comprises fewer than 9,500 clones, 65% to 80% of which are singletons, and roughly 15% rests with the top ten. Specimen: skin, collected at autopsy. The receptors originated from a male patient older than 55 with steroid-refractory graft-versus-host disease after an allogeneic stem cell transplant. Some T cells may arise from the graft donor. The CDR3 runs from the conserved cysteine through the conserved F or W. The order of the fields is CDR3 length, D gene, clone size, J gene, V gene, CDR3 DNA, CDR3 protein. D genes are given only for firm matches. Part of the rows lack a size; the others show once, few, many or a class for expanded clones.

cdr3_length: 14; d_call: NA; clone_size: NA; j_call: TRBJ1-4; v_call: TRBV10-2; cdr3_nt: TGCGCCAGCCGCGGGGGGGGGATACATGAAAAACTGTTTTTT; cdr3_aa: CASRGGGIHEKLFF
cdr3_length: 12; d_call: NA; clone_size: NA; j_call: TRBJ2-3; v_call: TRBV10-3; cdr3_nt: TGTGCCATCAGTGATCCCACAGATACGCAGTATTTT; cdr3_aa: CAISDPTDTQYF
cdr3_length: 15; d_call: TRBD1; clone_size: NA; j_call: TRBJ1-1; v_call: TRBV4-1; cdr3_nt: TGCGCCAGCAGCCTTTTAGGACAGGGTGACACTGAAGCTTTCTTT; cdr3_aa: CASSLLGQGDTEAFF
cdr3_length: 15; d_call: NA; clone_size: NA; j_call: TRBJ1-2; v_call: TRBV11-2; cdr3_nt: TGTGCCAGCAGCTTAGATCGGGCACGTAACTATGGCTACACCTTC; cdr3_aa: CASSLDRARNYGYTF
cdr3_length: 15; d_call: TRBD1; clone_size: NA; j_call: TRBJ2-7; v_call: TRBV28; cdr3_nt: TGTGCCAGCAGTTTATTCTGGACAGGCTCCCACGAGCAGTACTTC; cdr3_aa: CASSLFWTGSHEQYF
cdr3_length: 14; d_call: NA; clone_size: NA; j_call: TRBJ2-2; v_call: TRBV6-2/TRBV6-3; cdr3_nt: TGTGCCAGCAGTTACGAGGGTTTCGGCGGGGAGCTGTTTTTT; cdr3_aa: CASSYEGFGGELFF
cdr3_length: 11; d_call: NA; clone_size: few; j_call: TRBJ2-7; v_call: TRBV7-9; cdr3_nt: TGTGCCAGCAGCGCGGACTACGAGCAGTACTTC; cdr3_aa: CASSADYEQYF
cdr3_length: 14; d_call: TRBD1; clone_size: medium-sized; j_call: TRBJ1-6; v_call: TRBV14; cdr3_nt: TGTGCCAGCAGCCGGGGACAGTATAATTCACCCCTCCACTTT; cdr3_aa: CASSRGQYNSPLHF
cdr3_length: 16; d_call: TRBD1; clone_size: NA; j_call: TRBJ1-2; v_call: TRBV27; cdr3_nt: TGTGCCAGCAGTCTAGGGTGGGACAGGGAAAGACATGGCTACACCTTC; cdr3_aa: CASSLGWDRERHGYTF
cdr3_length: 15; d_call: TRBD2; clone_size: NA; j_call: TRBJ2-1; v_call: TRBV5-5; cdr3_nt: TGTGCCAGCAGCTTGGGACTAGCGGGCGAGAAGGGGCAGTTCTTC; cdr3_aa: CASSLGLAGEKGQFF
cdr3_length: 12; d_call: NA; clone_size: NA; j_call: TRBJ1-2; v_call: TRBV7-9; cdr3_nt: TGTGCCACTCGGGACACCGCTTATGGCTACACCTTC; cdr3_aa: CATRDTAYGYTF
cdr3_length: 15; d_call: NA; clone_size: NA; j_call: TRBJ2-7; v_call: TRBV7-9; cdr3_nt: TGTGCCAGCAGCCCAGCCCAGGGCAGATCCTACGAGCAGTACTTC; cdr3_aa: CASSPAQGRSYEQYF
cdr3_length: 16; d_call: TRBD2; clone_size: NA; j_call: TRBJ2-1; v_call: TRBV7-2; cdr3_nt: TGTGCCAGCAGTAGGACTAGCGGGGGGGTGTACAATGAGCAGTTCTTC; cdr3_aa: CASSRTSGGVYNEQFF
cdr3_length: 16; d_call: TRBD2; clone_size: NA; j_call: TRBJ2-1; v_call: TRBV19; cdr3_nt: TGTGCCAGTAGAAGGACTAGCGGGGACTCCTACAATGAGCAGTTCTTC; cdr3_aa: CASRRTSGDSYNEQFF
cdr3_length: 14; d_call: NA; clone_size: NA; j_call: TRBJ2-1; v_call: TRBV6-5; cdr3_nt: TGTGCCAGCAGTCGAACGGGACGGGCCAATGAGCAGTTCTTC; cdr3_aa: CASSRTGRANEQFF
cdr3_length: 15; d_call: TRBD1; clone_size: NA; j_call: TRBJ2-7; v_call: TRBV7-6; cdr3_nt: TGTGCCAGCAGCCTCCTATCCCGACAGGGTGACGAGCAGTACTTC; cdr3_aa: CASSLLSRQGDEQYF
cdr3_length: 17; d_call: NA; clone_size: once; j_call: TRBJ1-4; v_call: TRBV5-1; cdr3_nt: TGCGCCAGCAGCTTGGGGGGCAGCCCCGCCGATAATGAAAAACTGTTTTTT; cdr3_aa: CASSLGGSPADNEKLFF
cdr3_length: 14; d_call: NA; clone_size: once; j_call: TRBJ1-1; v_call: TRBV5-4; cdr3_nt: TGTGCCAGCAGCTTGTTATCAGGGAACACTGAAGCTTTCTTT; cdr3_aa: CASSLLSGNTEAFF
cdr3_length: 13; d_call: NA; clone_size: NA; j_call: TRBJ1-5; v_call: TRBV19; cdr3_nt: TGTGCCAGCAGCCGGGACAACAATCAGCCCCAGCATTTT; cdr3_aa: CASSRDNNQPQHF
cdr3_length: 14; d_call: NA; clone_size: few; j_call: TRBJ2-1; v_call: TRBV27; cdr3_nt: TGTGCCAGCAGTCAAAACAGGGTAGTAGCTGAGCAGTTCTTC; cdr3_aa: CASSQNRVVAEQFF
cdr3_length: 15; d_call: NA; clone_size: NA; j_call: TRBJ2-6; v_call: TRBV5-1; cdr3_nt: TGCGCCAGCAGCTCAATCCCGGCTGGGGCCAACGTCCTGACTTTC; cdr3_aa: CASSSIPAGANVLTF
cdr3_length: 13; d_call: NA; clone_size: NA; j_call: TRBJ1-1; v_call: TRBV7-9; cdr3_nt: TGTGCCAGCAGCTCCGGCGGTAGCGCTGAAGCTTTCTTT; cdr3_aa: CASSSGGSAEAFF
cdr3_length: 13; d_call: NA; clone_size: NA; j_call: TRBJ2-2; v_call: TRBV29-1; cdr3_nt: TGCAGCGGGTTCTCAGGGAACACCGGGGAGCTGTTTTTT; cdr3_aa: CSGFSGNTGELFF
cdr3_length: 17; d_call: TRBD1; clone_size: medium-sized; j_call: TRBJ2-7; v_call: TRBV5-4; cdr3_nt: TGTGCCAGCAGCTTAACAGCCGGGACAGGGGTCTCCTACGAGCAGTACTTC; cdr3_aa: CASSLTAGTGVSYEQYF
cdr3_length: 13; d_call: NA; clone_size: NA; j_call: TRBJ1-1; v_call: TRBV27; cdr3_nt: TGTGCCAGCAGGGACCTGATGAACACTGAAGCTTTCTTT; cdr3_aa: CASRDLMNTEAFF
cdr3_length: 13; d_call: NA; clone_size: NA; j_call: TRBJ2-2; v_call: TRBV27; cdr3_nt: TGTGCCAGCAGTTTCCCGCCCCCCGGGGAGCTGTTTTTT; cdr3_aa: CASSFPPPGELFF
cdr3_length: 14; d_call: NA; clone_size: NA; j_call: TRBJ2-6; v_call: TRBV5-6; cdr3_nt: TGTGCCAGCAGCAAACAGGGATGGGCCAACGTCCTGACTTTC; cdr3_aa: CASSKQGWANVLTF
cdr3_length: 14; d_call: TRBD1; clone_size: large; j_call: TRBJ2-2; v_call: TRBV5-4; cdr3_nt: TGTGCCAGCACAGGGACAGGGTACACCGGGGAGCTGTTTTTT; cdr3_aa: CASTGTGYTGELFF
cdr3_length: 15; d_call: TRBD1; clone_size: NA; j_call: TRBJ2-7; v_call: TRBV28; cdr3_nt: TGTGCCAGCAGCCTAAGACAGGGTGGGGCCTACGAGCAGTACTTC; cdr3_aa: CASSLRQGGAYEQYF
cdr3_length: 14; d_call: TRBD1; clone_size: few; j_call: TRBJ1-1; v_call: TRBV6-5; cdr3_nt: TGTGCCAGCAGATACAGGGGGCTGCACACTGAAGCTTTCTTT; cdr3_aa: CASRYRGLHTEAFF
cdr3_length: 13; d_call: NA; clone_size: NA; j_call: TRBJ2-7; v_call: TRBV6-5; cdr3_nt: TGTGCCAGCAGTTCCTCCCCTTCGCAGGGGCGGTTTTTC; cdr3_aa: CASSSSPSQGRFF
cdr3_length: 14; d_call: NA; clone_size: NA; j_call: TRBJ1-5; v_call: TRBV7-2; cdr3_nt: TGTGCCAGCAGCCCGACAGTATCAGAGCAGCCCCAGCATTTT; cdr3_aa: CASSPTVSEQPQHF
cdr3_length: 14; d_call: NA; clone_size: medium-sized; j_call: TRBJ1-5; v_call: TRBV6-5; cdr3_nt: TGTGCCAGCAGTTACTACAGGTCTGGTCAGCCCCAGCATTTT; cdr3_aa: CASSYYRSGQPQHF
cdr3_length: 16; d_call: NA; clone_size: NA; j_call: TRBJ2-3; v_call: TRBV6-6; cdr3_nt: TGTGCCAGCAGTTTTGACGGGGCCCTGAGCACAGATACGCAGTATTTT; cdr3_aa: CASSFDGALSTDTQYF
cdr3_length: 11; d_call: NA; clone_size: once; j_call: TRBJ2-1; v_call: TRBV5-1; cdr3_nt: TGCGCCAGCAGGGAACAGGGAAGGGAGTTCTTC; cdr3_aa: CASREQGREFF
cdr3_length: 14; d_call: NA; clone_size: few; j_call: TRBJ2-5; v_call: TRBV7-8; cdr3_nt: TGTGCCAGCAGCTTTTCGGGGGCGCGGGAGACCCAGTACTTC; cdr3_aa: CASSFSGARETQYF
cdr3_length: 13; d_call: TRBD2; clone_size: NA; j_call: TRBJ2-7; v_call: TRBV2; cdr3_nt: TGTGCCAGCAGAAGCGGGGGGGACTACGAGCAGTACTTC; cdr3_aa: CASRSGGDYEQYF
cdr3_length: 15; d_call: NA; clone_size: NA; j_call: TRBJ1-2; v_call: TRBV4-1; cdr3_nt: TGCGCCAGCAGCCCGAGGGGGGGGACTAACTATGGCTACACCTTC; cdr3_aa: CASSPRGGTNYGYTF
cdr3_length: 17; d_call: NA; clone_size: once; j_call: TRBJ2-3; v_call: TRBV9; cdr3_nt: TGTGCCAGCAGCGTAGGGGGGAGAGGGGCCAGCACAGATACGCAGTATTTT; cdr3_aa: CASSVGGRGASTDTQYF
cdr3_length: 20; d_call: TRBD1; clone_size: NA; j_call: TRBJ2-6; v_call: TRBV6-2/TRBV6-3; cdr3_nt: TGTGCCAGCAGTTACCCCCCAACAGGGGCAATTATCTCTGGGGCCAACGTCCTGACTTTC; cdr3_aa: CASSYPPTGAIISGANVLTF
cdr3_length: 13; d_call: NA; clone_size: NA; j_call: TRBJ1-1; v_call: TRBV6-5; cdr3_nt: TGTGCCAGCGAGGGCCCTAGGAACACTGAAGCTTTCTTT; cdr3_aa: CASEGPRNTEAFF
cdr3_length: 15; d_call: TRBD1; clone_size: NA; j_call: TRBJ1-2; v_call: TRBV6-6; cdr3_nt: TGTGCCAGCAGTTCCTACAGGGGGCCCCTATTGGGCTACACCTTC; cdr3_aa: CASSSYRGPLLGYTF
cdr3_length: 18; d_call: NA; clone_size: NA; j_call: TRBJ1-1; v_call: TRBV7-2; cdr3_nt: TGTGCCAGCGTGGTCCCCCGGACGAAGTCGGGTCTGAACACTGAAGCTTTCTTT; cdr3_aa: CASVVPRTKSGLNTEAFF
cdr3_length: 17; d_call: NA; clone_size: NA; j_call: TRBJ1-6; v_call: TRBV19; cdr3_nt: TGTGCCAGTAGTATTCAAAACTTGGACAGATATAATTCACCCCTCCACTTT; cdr3_aa: CASSIQNLDRYNSPLHF
cdr3_length: 13; d_call: TRBD1; clone_size: few; j_call: TRBJ2-7; v_call: TRBV5-1; cdr3_nt: TGCGCCAGCGGACAGGGTTTCTCCTACGAGCAGTACTTC; cdr3_aa: CASGQGFSYEQYF
cdr3_length: 15; d_call: NA; clone_size: NA; j_call: TRBJ2-5; v_call: TRBV24-1; cdr3_nt: TGTGCCACCAGTGATTTTAGCAGCAACCAAGAGACCCAGTACTTC; cdr3_aa: CATSDFSSNQETQYF
cdr3_length: 13; d_call: NA; clone_size: NA; j_call: TRBJ2-1; v_call: TRBV11-2; cdr3_nt: TGTGCCAGCAGGGGGGCCGGGGGCACTGAGCAGTTCTTC; cdr3_aa: CASRGAGGTEQFF
cdr3_length: 14; d_call: TRBD1; clone_size: NA; j_call: TRBJ1-2; v_call: TRBV28; cdr3_nt: TGTGCCAGCAGTCTAGGGGACAGGGTCTATGGCTACACCTTC; cdr3_aa: CASSLGDRVYGYTF
cdr3_length: 14; d_call: NA; clone_size: NA; j_call: TRBJ1-1; v_call: TRBV5-1; cdr3_nt: TGCGCCAGCAGCTTGGGCAGTCAGAACACTGAAGCTTTCTTT; cdr3_aa: CASSLGSQNTEAFF